This T cell receptor beta chain was sequenced during a study of CXCR3-negative and CXCR3-positive naive CD8 T cells. Overall study findings and caveats: Researchers report that CXCR3-positive naive cells carry more hydrophobic TRB CDR3s than CXCR3-negative naive cells. Partial loss of CXCR3 expression followed cryopreservation; most assays used fresh PBMCs. The study found comparably high diversity in both naive subsets and much lower diversity in memory CD8+ cells.

The CDR3 is 14 residues long. On this clonotype itself: Its antigen remains unidentified.

The libraries of TRB cDNA were prepared using 5' RACE with UMI labels. Reprocessing the 5' RACE reads, TCRdb reports a single entry for every CDR3 protein and omits DNA. The repertoire table contains 5,500 to 7,500 distinct CDR3 sequences. The sequencing sample was made of naive CXCR3+ CD8+ T cells from blood. Subset defined: CD45RO-CCR7+CD27+CD95- naive CD8+ T cells expressing CXCR3 (TNR3+). This chain links TRBV12-3 or TRBV12-4 with TRBJ2-1; TCRdb's assignment of TRBD2 cannot be checked, as there is no DNA. This TCR was recovered from a human donor in good health. Some clones in this sample may be carry-over from other donors' samples. The chain's CDR3 is CASSPRLGYNEQFF.